This TCR beta chain was sequenced during a study of T cell responses to AZD1222 COVID-19 vaccine. The protocol was immunoSEQ multiplex PCR, while the TCRdb copy is restricted to in-frame clones and leaves out a portion. The sample records 150,000 or so clones, 91% being singletons. The V gene's germline CDR1 is SGHVS and CDR2 FQNEAQ. V lost 5 bases and J lost 9, with 11 bases in between. The CDR3 totals 12 residues. This rearrangement joins TRBV7-8 to TRBJ2-1; unclear D gene. The sample was peripheral blood, taken on day 0 of AZD1222 vaccination. The TCR comes from an adult in good health. The CDR3 here is CASSRFGSEQFF. CDR3 nucleotides: TGTGCCAGCAGCCGCTTCGGGTCTGAGCAGTTCTTC.